The entry below describes one T cell receptor (beta chain). Its specificity is not known. The data were taken from a study of T cell repertoires in cytomegalovirus infection. Overall study: Public TCR beta signatures provided an indication of both CMV infection and a matching HLA type. Broader study findings: The ex vivo response was dominated by HLA-C-restricted CMV-specific TCR beta clonotypes.

TCRdb analysed the reads with MiXCR anew, one entry per CDR3 protein. The sample holds about 310,000 distinct CDR3 sequences; 17% are singletons and the top ten take about 12%. With V trimmed by 6 bases and J by 1 base, 4 bases remained unmatched. Per the germline V gene, CDR1 is SEHNR and CDR2 is FQNEAQ (reference sequence). The CDR3 has 15 amino acids. The TCR was taken from a human donor in good health (CMV status not recorded). Some clones in this sample may be carry-over from other donors' samples. The rearrangement uses TRBV7-9 and TRBJ2-2; 8 nucleotides line up with TRBD1. Sequenced material: PBMCs. The CDR3 is CASRPQGENTGELFF. The CDR3 DNA is TGTGCCAGCAGGCCACAGGGGGAGAACACCGGGGAGCTGTTTTTT.